This TCR beta chain came from a study of cytotoxic CD8 clonotypes in ibrutinib-treated CLL. Study context: Complete response was seen in 2 patients and partial in approximately 25; roughly 12 progressed and 14 stayed remitted after a median approximately 70 months. Response samples were drawn at a median of approximately 11 months of treatment, range 6 to 36. Among the samples, the mean was approximately 260,000 productive templates and approximately 91,000 productive rearrangements. Whole-study findings and limits: The study found clonality rose at ibrutinib response, then fell toward baseline at progression.

Comment on this clone: Its cognate antigen is unknown.

Profiling relied on immunoSEQ multiplex PCR, and the TCRdb table lists in-frame clones only, not all of them. This table has around 60,000 clones, 57% appearing once. The specimen comprised PBMCs, sampled after 12 months of ibrutinib treatment. The source is a human donor with chronic lymphocytic leukemia.

CDR3: CASNGYTYNEQFF. CDR3 DNA sequence: TGCGCCAGCAATGGGTACACCTACAATGAGCAGTTCTTC. The V call is TRBV5-1, the J call TRBJ2-1; D unclear. Germline loops: CDR1 SGHRS, CDR2 YFSETQ. The CDR3 totals 13 residues. V was shortened by 6 bases and J by 2 bases, with 9 bases between the two germline ends.